These 28 T cell receptor beta chains share one sample of origin, sequenced in a study of a mutant IDH1 vaccine in newly diagnosed glioma. Described time point: baseline, week 1 (first vaccination visit). Noted treatment: pre-vaccination baseline after standard-of-care therapy. Sequenced by immunoSEQ multiplex PCR; TCRdb stores in-frame clones only, minus some. The table shows around 53,000 clones, with roughly 89% occurring only once. This specimen consisted of PBMCs, obtained from a glioma patient treated with radiotherapy, temozolomide or both. These receptors all stem from a middle-aged man with glioma.

This chain connects TRBV19 to TRBJ1-5; D gene ambiguous. The ends were cut back, 2 bases at V and 6 bases at J, with 17 bases in the middle. The CDR3 is 16 residues long. Germline V gives CDR1 LNHDA, CDR2 SQIVND (reference sequence). The CDR3 nucleotides read TGTGCCAGTAGTATAAAGTGGCCTGCGATCGTTCAGCCCCAGCATTTT. Protein product: CASSIKWPAIVQPQHF.

The gene calls are TRBV9 and TRBJ1-6, with 8 bases aligning to TRBD1. This CDR3 region has 15 residues. Trimming at V came to 7 bases and at J to 10 bases, leaving 13 bases not matched to a gene. Germline assignment: CDR1 SGDLS and CDR2 YYNGEE. CDR3: CASGEITGGTSPLHF. CDR3 coding DNA: TGTGCCAGCGGTGAGATAACAGGGGGAACCTCACCCCTCCACTTT. Full variable domain (outside the CDR3, taken from reference TRBV9 and TRBJ1-6): DSGVTQTPKHLITATGQRVTLRCSPRSGDLSVYWYQQSLDQGLQFLIQYYNGEERAKGNILERFSAQQFPDLHSELNLSSLELGDSALYFCASGEITGGTSPLHFGNGTRLTVT.

The J gene is TRBJ2-5, the V gene TRBV19; D is unclear. Germline lookup yields CDR1 LNHDA and CDR2 SQIVND (reference sequence). Trimming cost V 5 bases and J 2 bases, with 12 bases left between them. The length of the CDR3 is 14 residues. CDR3 sequence (DNA): TGTGCCAGTAGTGGAGTGGCGGCTCAAGAGACCCAGTACTTC. This translates into CASSGVAAQETQYF.

The rearrangement links TRBV4-1 to TRBJ1-1; D is unclear. V gave up 2 bases and J gave up 11 bases, with 9 bases separating them. This CDR3 is 11 amino acids long. Per the germline V gene, CDR1 is MGHRA and CDR2 is YSYEKL. CDR3 sequence (DNA): TGCGCCAGCAGCCAAAGAGGAGACGCTTTCTTT. Encoded protein: CASSQRGDAFF.

A word on this clone: An end of the junction does not agree with germline; a read error may underlie this. The V call is TRBV14, the J call TRBJ2-1, with TRBD2 identical over 10 bases. The germline gives CDR1 SGHDN, CDR2 FVKESK. The CDR3 length is 15 residues. CDR3 DNA sequence: TGTGCCCGCAGCCTCCTAGCGGGAGAGAGGGATGAGCAGTTCTTC. Protein product: CARSLLAGERDEQFF.

For the CDR3, the DNA is TGTGCCAGCAGGCAGGGATCTGAGCAGTTCTTC. Protein product: CASRQGSEQFF. V usage is TRBV6-5 and J usage is TRBJ2-1; possibly TRBD1 for D (5 bases). This CDR3 has 11 amino acids. Germline-derived CDR1 and CDR2 are MNHEY and SVGAGI. V gave up 6 bases and J gave up 9 bases, with 9 bases separating them.

The CDR3 coding sequence is TGTGCCAGCAGCTTATCCGATACGCAGTATTTT. It specifies CASSLSDTQYF. The chain has TRBV5-6 and TRBJ2-3; D call uncertain. The V and J ends lost 2 bases and 6 bases respectively, with 4 bases between them. The germline V gene has CDR1 SGHDT and CDR2 YYEEEE. The CDR3 is 11 residues long.

The CDR3 here is CASSLGQGWEQYF. The CDR3 DNA reads TGTGCCAGCAGCTTGGGACAGGGGTGGGAGCAGTACTTC. This sequence joins TRBV7-9 and TRBJ2-7; 10 positions agree with TRBD1. The CDR3 length is 13 residues. The germline V gene encodes CDR1 SEHNR and CDR2 FQNEAQ (reference sequence). With 3 bases clipped from V and 7 bases from J, the junction kept 3 bases outside the gene matches.

This clone was seen only once. V is TRBV18 and J is TRBJ2-1, with TRBD2 matching over 8 bases. Germline V lookup: CDR1 KGHSH, CDR2 LQKENI. CDR3 length: 19 residues. V gave up 4 bases and J gave up 7 bases; unmatched junction bases: 21. CDR3 sequence (DNA): TGTGCCAGCTCACTCCGGGATCCCGCGGTCGTAGCGGGACGGAATGAGCAGTTCTTC. Its translation: CASSLRDPAVVAGRNEQFF.

J is TRBJ2-5 and V is TRBV5-1; 9 nucleotides match TRBD1. Germline CDR1 is SGHRS and CDR2 is YFSETQ. J gave up 4 bases and V 4 bases, and 5 bases lay outside the gene matches. The CDR3 is 14 amino acids. The DNA for the CDR3 is TGCGCCAGCAGCGCGGGACAGGGAGGAGAGACCCAGTACTTC. Encoded protein: CASSAGQGGETQYF.

This clone was detected only a few times. This chain links TRBV2 with TRBJ1-2; tentatively, D is TRBD1 (6 bases). CDR3 length equals 14 residues. CDR1 and CDR2 (germline): SNHLY, FYNNEI. Trimming pared 7 bases from V and 2 bases from J, leaving 14 bases between. The CDR3 spells CASNAGQRNYGYTF. CDR3 DNA sequence: TGTGCCAGCAACGCGGGACAACGGAACTATGGCTACACCTTC.

This chain's CDR3 is CASERDTQYF. CDR3 in DNA: TGTGCCAGCGAGAGAGATACGCAGTATTTT. V and J are TRBV2 and TRBJ2-3; no clear D. The V end lost 8 bases, the J end lost 5 bases, and 5 bases lay between the germline ends. The CDR3 consists of 10 residues. The germline V gene has CDR1 SNHLY and CDR2 FYNNEI. The whole variable domain, remainder taken from reference TRBV2 and TRBJ2-3, is EPEVTQTPSHQVTQMGQEVILRCVPISNHLYFYWYRQILGQKVEFLVSFYNNEISEKSEIFDDQFSVERPDGSNFTLKIRSTKLEDSAMYFCASERDTQYFGPGTRLTVL.

The chain employs TRBV6-1 and TRBJ1-2; D might be TRBD1 (6 bases). CDR1 is MNHNS and CDR2 is SASEGT in the germline V gene. V shed 3 bases and J shed 7 bases, with 15 bases lying between them. There are 14 residues in the CDR3. CDR3 sequence: CASSDRGAVSGYTF. CDR3 coding DNA: TGTGCCAGCAGTGACAGGGGAGCGGTGAGTGGCTACACCTTC.

The chain has TRBV11-3 and TRBJ2-3; D is uncertain. Trimming left V 5 bases short and J 4 bases short, with 10 bases between. The CDR3 spans 13 residues. The germline V gene has CDR1 SGHNT and CDR2 YENEEA. The CDR3 region is CASSPYGSDTQYF. The CDR3 coding sequence is TGTGCCAGCAGCCCCTACGGGTCAGATACGCAGTATTTT.

This rearrangement joins TRBV6-5 to TRBJ2-3; perhaps TRBD2 as D (7 bases). The V end lost 2 bases, the J end lost 2 bases, and 11 bases lay between the germline ends. The CDR3 spans 15 residues. CDR1 and CDR2 from the germline V gene are MNHEY and SVGAGI. The DNA of the CDR3 is TGTGCCAGCAGTTACGGGGGGGCGAACACAGATACGCAGTATTTT. Encoded protein: CASSYGGANTDTQYF.

The rearrangement links TRBV4-3 to TRBJ2-5; weak D call: TRBD2 (6 bases). Germline CDR1 reads LGHNA; CDR2 reads YSLEER. The CDR3 covers 14 residues. V lost 1 base and J lost 0, with 6 bases in between. The CDR3 nucleotides are TGCGCCAGCAGCCAAGGCGGGAACCAAGAGACCCAGTACTTC. It encodes CASSQGGNQETQYF.

The chain uses TRBV7-2 and TRBJ2-7; TRBD1 matches 7 bases. J lost 0 bases, V lost 2 bases, and 13 bases had no gene match. Germline lookup yields CDR1 SGHTA and CDR2 FQGNSA. The CDR3 sequence is 18 residues long. The CDR3 DNA reads as TGTGCCAGCAGCTTAAAGAGGACAGGCTCTCAGTTCTCCTACGAGCAGTACTTC. Protein sequence: CASSLKRTGSQFSYEQYF.

The chain carries TRBV4-1 and TRBJ2-7, with TRBD2 as a possible D gene (6 bases). Germline CDR1 reads MGHRA; CDR2 reads YSYEKL. CDR3 length: 14 amino acids. Trimming pared 0 bases from V and 2 bases from J, leaving 8 bases between. The CDR3 loop is CASSQDSGAYEQYF. The CDR3 DNA reads TGCGCCAGCAGCCAAGATAGCGGAGCCTACGAGCAGTACTTC.

The chain links TRBV6-1 to TRBJ2-5, with 7 bases aligning to TRBD2. In germline, CDR1 is MNHNS, CDR2 SASEGT. The CDR3 has 15 residues. Trimming took 6 bases from V and 2 from J; bases not matched to a gene: 9. CDR3 bases: TGTGCCAGCAGGAGCCTCCCCGGGGGGCAAGAGACCCAGTACTTC. Protein product: CASRSLPGGQETQYF.

In its sample, this clone was seen once. This chain uses TRBV19 with TRBJ1-2; a weak D match, TRBD1 (6 bases). V was trimmed by 4 bases and J by 3 bases, leaving 18 bases between them. The CDR3 has 16 residues. Germline V gives CDR1 LNHDA, CDR2 SQIVND (reference sequence). The CDR3 region has the DNA TGTGCCAGTAGTACCCTCCTGAGGGGGGCGGACTATGGCTACACCTTC. This sequence encodes CASSTLLRGADYGYTF. Together with reference TRBV19 and TRBJ1-2, the CDR3 gives the full variable domain: DGGITQSPKYLFRKEGQNVTLSCEQNLNHDAMYWYRQDPGQGLRLIYYSQIVNDFQKGDIAEGYSVSREKKESFPLTVTSAQKNPTAFYLCASSTLLRGADYGYTFGSGTRLTVV.

V is TRBV7-9 and J is TRBJ2-7; 7 bases line up with TRBD1. Germline values: CDR1 SEHNR, CDR2 FQNEAQ (reference sequence). The CDR3 totals 15 residues. Trimming at V came to 0 bases and at J to 6 bases, leaving 8 bases not matched to a gene. The CDR3 loop is CASSLAVGQRAEQYF. CDR3 nucleotide sequence: TGTGCCAGCAGCTTAGCGGTGGGACAGAGAGCCGAGCAGTACTTC.

The genes are TRBV19 and TRBJ1-1; 7 bases line up with TRBD1. Germline CDR1 is LNHDA and CDR2 is SQIVND (reference sequence). This CDR3 spans 14 amino acids. J gave up 4 bases and V 7 bases, and 9 bases lay outside the gene matches. As DNA, the CDR3 is TGTGCCAGTAATTCCGGGACAGACACCACTGAAGCTTTCTTT. Its protein is CASNSGTDTTEAFF.

The gene calls are TRBV6-1 and TRBJ1-2; D may be TRBD1 (5 bases). This CDR3 has 12 amino acids. Germline V gives CDR1 MNHNS, CDR2 SASEGT. Between the trimmed V and J ends, which lost 6 bases and 3 bases, there was a span of 8 bases. DNA of the CDR3: TGTGCCAGCAGGGGACGGTACTATGGCTACACCTTC. Protein product: CASRGRYYGYTF.

The chain couples TRBV11-2 to TRBJ2-3; D uncertain. CDR3 length: 14 residues. V lost 1 base to trimming and J lost 8 bases, with 13 bases between them. CDR1 SGHAT and CDR2 FQNNGV come from the germline V gene. CDR3 in DNA: TGTGCCAGCAGCTTAGTTGCTAGATTGGGTACGCAGTATTTT. The encoded protein is CASSLVARLGTQYF.

The chain combines TRBV5-1 with TRBJ2-7; TRBD1 agrees at 9 bases. The CDR3 runs 17 residues. V was pared by 6 bases and J by 6 bases, with 19 bases of the junction left unmatched. CDR1 and CDR2 (germline): SGHRS, YFSETQ. Written as DNA, the CDR3 is TGCGCCAGCACCACCATCCCGCCTGGGACAGGGACCGGCGAGCAGTACTTC. This translates into CASTTIPPGTGTGEQYF. The full variable domain, with the rest looked up from reference TRBV5-1 and TRBJ2-7, is KAGVTQTPRYLIKTRGQQVTLSCSPISGHRSVSWYQQTPGQGLQFLFEYFSETQRNKGNFPGRFSGRQFSNSRSEMNVSTLELGDSALYLCASTTIPPGTGTGEQYFGPGTRLTVT.

The chain uses TRBV7-3 and TRBJ2-7; D call uncertain. V was pared by 0 bases and J by 2 bases, with 11 bases between. Germline CDR1 reads SGHTA; CDR2 reads FQGTGA. The CDR3 length is 15 residues. CDR3 loop: CASSLTPGSTYEQYF. The CDR3, as DNA: TGTGCCAGCAGCTTAACGCCAGGCTCAACCTACGAGCAGTACTTC.

The chain carries TRBV6-4 and TRBJ1-2; D possibly corresponds to TRBD1 (5 bases). CDR3 length equals 13 residues. The V gene lost 2 bases and the J gene lost 9 bases, with 13 bases spanning the gap. CDR1 and CDR2 from the germline V gene are MRHNA and SNTAGT. The CDR3 sequence is CASSDRDGGSYTF. The CDR3 DNA is TGTGCCAGCAGTGACAGGGACGGAGGAAGCTACACCTTC.

This chain joins TRBV6-1 and TRBJ1-5; D is perhaps TRBD1 (5 bases). CDR3 length: 12 residues. From germline, CDR1 is MNHNS and CDR2 SASEGT. V gave up 3 bases and J gave up 12 bases, with 12 bases separating them. The CDR3 sequence is CASSDRLGGQHF. The CDR3 bases are TGTGCCAGCAGTGATCGCCTCGGGGGCCAGCATTTT.